Below are 5 T cell receptor beta chains sequenced from a single sample in a study of T cells after yellow fever vaccination (dated by TCRdb to the late 2010s). The treatment or condition label on this specimen signifies: live attenuated yellow fever vaccine strain. Receptor amplification or capture employed 5' RACE. Sequencing took place on an Illumina HiSeq 2500. TCRdb reanalyzed the raw reads on its own, using fastp at Q25 for trimming and MiXCR for clone calling, and kept in-frame beta chains. Rows matching on CDR3 protein sequence are summarized as one entry with the most common DNA and genes. In this sample the table shows some 250,000 distinct CDR3 sequences, 6.9% of which occur a single time. Around 0.9% of the sample is held by the ten biggest clonotypes. Sequenced material: CD4+ T cells sorted from PBMCs, taken 15 days after the yellow fever booster vaccination. These receptors came from a young man who received the YFV17D yellow fever vaccine.

This clonotype was recorded at least ten times. The V and J genes are TRBV30 and TRBJ2-1, with TRBD2 identical over 10 bases. The CDR3 length is 17 residues. After removal of 0 bases from V and 9 bases from J, the junction contained 14 bases not matched to a gene. The germline CDR1 and CDR2 sequences are GTSNPN and SVGIG (reference sequence). The CDR3 bases are TGTGCCTGGAGTGTAAGAGACCGCCTAGCGGGAGCTGGTGAGCAGTTCTTC. Residues: CAWSVRDRLAGAGEQFF.

The chain carries TRBV12-3 or TRBV12-4 and TRBJ2-1; no clear D. V lost 3 bases to trimming and J lost 4 bases, with 10 bases between them. The CDR3 is 14 residues long. This chain's CDR3 is CASSLLLGYNEQFF. CDR3 DNA sequence: TGTGCCAGCAGTTTGTTGCTAGGTTACAATGAGCAGTTCTTC.

Many counts were recorded for this clonotype. This chain joins TRBV6-5 and TRBJ2-7; the D gene is possibly TRBD2 (6 bases). CDR1 and CDR2 from the germline V gene are MNHEY and SVGAGI. V lost 2 bases, J lost 4 bases, and 12 bases lay in between. This CDR3 is 14 amino acids long. The CDR3 is CASSYGGGLYEQYF. CDR3 nucleotide sequence: TGTGCCAGCAGTTACGGCGGAGGGTTGTACGAGCAGTACTTC.

This clonotype appeared a few times. The chain links TRBV25-1 to TRBJ2-4, with D uncertain. The CDR3 is 13 residues long. V lost 6 bases to trimming and J lost 1 base, with 7 bases between them. Germline loops: CDR1 MGHDK, CDR2 SYGVNS. The CDR3, as DNA: TGTGCCAGCAGGGGGTCGGCCAAAAACATTCAGTACTTC. As protein: CASRGSAKNIQYF.

J is TRBJ1-2 and V is TRBV29-1; TRBD1 is a possible D gene (6 bases). The germline CDR1 and CDR2 sequences are SQVTM and ANQGSEA. V lost 6 bases and J lost 4, with 12 bases in between. The CDR3 extends over 12 amino acids. As DNA, the CDR3 is TGCAGCGTGGAGAAAGGGGGCTATGGCTACACCTTC. This sequence encodes CSVEKGGYGYTF.